One sample yielded the 2 T cell receptor beta chains listed below, sequenced in a study of T cell responses to AZD1222 COVID-19 vaccine. Method: immunoSEQ multiplex PCR; TCRdb's copy keeps in-frame clones and lacks some. The sample contains approximately 100,000 clones, around nine tenths of which appear only once. Material: peripheral blood, obtained on day 0 of AZD1222 vaccination. All receptors derive from an adult in good health.

This clone was observed a single time. J is TRBJ1-5 and V is TRBV7-2; 8 bases match TRBD1. The CDR3 consists of 15 residues. CDR1 and CDR2 from the germline V gene are SGHTA and FQGNSA. V lost 5 bases, J lost 3 bases, and 6 bases stayed unmatched. The CDR3 nucleotides are TGTGCCAGCAGCGACCGACAGGGGAACAATCAGCCCCAGCATTTT. The encoded protein is CASSDRQGNNQPQHF.

V usage is TRBV5-1 and J usage is TRBJ1-3, with 8 bases that match TRBD1. This CDR3 comprises 13 residues. CDR1 and CDR2 from the germline V gene are SGHRS and YFSETQ. The V gene end was trimmed by 4 bases and the J gene end by 8 bases; junction bases not matched to a gene: 5. The CDR3 loop reads CASSTGQVDTIYF. CDR3 sequence (DNA): TGCGCCAGCAGCACGGGACAGGTGGACACCATATATTTT. Supplemented by reference TRBV5-1 and TRBJ1-3, the full variable domain reads KAGVTQTPRYLIKTRGQQVTLSCSPISGHRSVSWYQQTPGQGLQFLFEYFSETQRNKGNFPGRFSGRQFSNSRSEMNVSTLELGDSALYLCASSTGQVDTIYFGEGSWLTVV.